This T cell receptor beta chain was sequenced for a study of a mutant IDH1 vaccine in newly diagnosed glioma. Across the whole study: First vaccine doses came 4-6 weeks after radiotherapy alone, or with temozolomide cycles.

For this clone: Its antigen is undetermined.

The CDR3 consists of 14 residues. Germline V gene lookup returns CDR1 SGDLS and CDR2 YYNGEE. The V and J ends lost 4 bases and 8 bases, in that order; junction bases with no gene match: 10. As to time point: week 23, last vaccination. Vaccine doses each comprised 300 ug of mutant IDH1 20-mer peptide, with topical imiquimod. Assay used: immunoSEQ multiplex PCR; TCRdb lists only in-frame clones, some missing. The sample includes tens of thousands of clones, approximately 78% seen only once; the top ten take 6.5% to 9.5%. The source of this sequence is a woman aged 40 to 50 with glioma. Some clones in this sample may be carry-over from other donors' samples. V usage is TRBV9 and J usage is TRBJ1-2; 8 bases fit TRBD1. This sample comprised PBMCs, obtained from a glioma patient whose treatment included an IDH1 peptide vaccine. The CDR3 loop reads CASSPRTGLKGYTF. The CDR3 nucleotides are TGTGCCAGCAGCCCCCGGACAGGGTTGAAGGGCTACACCTTC.